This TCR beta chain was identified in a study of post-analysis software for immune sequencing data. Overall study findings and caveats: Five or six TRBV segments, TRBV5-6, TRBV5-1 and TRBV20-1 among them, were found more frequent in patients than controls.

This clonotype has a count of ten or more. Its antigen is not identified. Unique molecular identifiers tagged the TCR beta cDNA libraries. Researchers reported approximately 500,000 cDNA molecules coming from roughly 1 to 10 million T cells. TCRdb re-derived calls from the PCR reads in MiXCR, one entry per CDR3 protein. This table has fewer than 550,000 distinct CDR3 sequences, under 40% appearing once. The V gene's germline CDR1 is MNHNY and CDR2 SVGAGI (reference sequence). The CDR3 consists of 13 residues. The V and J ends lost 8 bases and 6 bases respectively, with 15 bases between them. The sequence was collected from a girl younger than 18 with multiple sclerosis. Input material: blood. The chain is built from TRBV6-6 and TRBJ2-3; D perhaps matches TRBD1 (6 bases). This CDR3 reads CASGRQGPDTQYF. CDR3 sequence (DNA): TGTGCCAGCGGCCGTCAGGGGCCCGATACGCAGTATTTT.